These T cell receptor beta chains were read from a single sample in a study of spatial heterogeneity in lung cancer. TCRdb ran MiXCR on the 5' RACE reads and lists one entry per CDR3 protein. The data contain more than 95,000 distinct CDR3 sequences, more than 10% of them singletons. The sequences come from PBMCs, collected at follow-up. The source is a male donor with early-stage non-small cell lung cancer. The CDR3 runs from the conserved cysteine through the conserved F or W. D genes are given only for firm matches. Size tells how often a clone was seen (once, few, many) or the class of an expanded clone, and some rows leave it out.

>TRBV4-1|once|.|TRBJ2-1
TGCGCCAGCAGCCCGAGTGGGATGCCCTACAATGAGCAGTTCTTC
CASSPSGMPYNEQFF
>TRBV29-1|many|TRBD2|TRBJ2-5
TGCAGCGTGAGCGGGGGGGCCGGTGAGACCCAGTACTTC
CSVSGGAGETQYF
>TRBV6-5|.|.|TRBJ1-6
TGTGCCAGCAGTTACGGGGGACACCCTAATTCACCCCTCCACTTT
CASSYGGHPNSPLHF
>TRBV6-2/TRBV6-3|many|TRBD2|TRBJ2-7
TGTGCCAGCCGACTAGCGGGGGACTACGAGCAGTACTTC
CASRLAGDYEQYF
>TRBV4-3|many|.|TRBJ1-2
TGCGCCAGCAGCCAAGAGATTAGAGGGAGCCATGGCTACACCTTC
CASSQEIRGSHGYTF
>TRBV11-1|.|.|TRBJ2-3
TGTGCCAGCAGTTTGGGAACAGGGATTAGCACAGATACGCAGTATTTT
CASSLGTGISTDTQYF
>TRBV3-1|few|.|TRBJ2-7
TGTGCCAGCAGCCAAGGGACAACGGGGTACGAGCAGTACTTC
CASSQGTTGYEQYF
>TRBV6-2/TRBV6-3|many|TRBD2|TRBJ2-2
TGTGCCAGCAGTTACTTCCCGGGGGGGCAAACCGGGGAGCTGTTTTTT
CASSYFPGGQTGELFF
>TRBV20-1|.|TRBD2|TRBJ2-3
TGCAGTGCTCCGGGTAGCGGGGCAAGCACAGATACGCAGTATTTT
CSAPGSGASTDTQYF
>TRBV7-9|.|.|TRBJ2-7
TGTGCCAGCAGCAATACTGGGGGGGCTACTGTCTTC
CASSNTGGATVF
>TRBV7-9|many|.|TRBJ1-1
TGTGCCAGCAGCTTAGGAGTCAGGAACACTGAAGCTTTCTTT
CASSLGVRNTEAFF
>TRBV29-1|many|TRBD1|TRBJ1-2
TGCAGCGTCGCAGTCCGACAGGGAGTCTATGGCTACACCTTC
CSVAVRQGVYGYTF
>TRBV20-1|few|.|TRBJ2-3
TGCAGTGCTAGGCCCTCCGGGGATACGCAGTATTTT
CSARPSGDTQYF
>TRBV2|.|.|TRBJ2-1
TGTGCCAGCAGTGAAGGCAGGTTCGATGAGCAGTTCTTC
CASSEGRFDEQFF
>TRBV7-2|many|TRBD1|TRBJ1-5
TGTGCCAGCAGCTTAGACAGGGGGCATCAGCCCCAGCATTTT
CASSLDRGHQPQHF
>TRBV6-5|many|.|TRBJ2-1
TGTGCCAGCAGTTACACTAGCACCGGCTACAATGAGCAGTTCTTC
CASSYTSTGYNEQFF
>TRBV29-1|.|.|TRBJ1-2
TGCAGCGTACCCAGGGACTATGGCTACACCTTC
CSVPRDYGYTF
>TRBV6-2/TRBV6-3|.|TRBD1|TRBJ1-5
TGTGCCAGCAGTTACTCAGGACAGGGACAGGGCAATCAGCCCCAGCATTTT
CASSYSGQGQGNQPQHF
>TRBV6-2/TRBV6-3|.|.|TRBJ2-5
TGTGCCAGCAGTTTAAGGGACCGAAAAGAGACCCAGTACTTC
CASSLRDRKETQYF
>TRBV20-1|many|.|TRBJ1-1
TGCAGTGCTAGAAAGTTTGGGGTCACTGAAGCTTTCTTT
CSARKFGVTEAFF
>TRBV9|.|.|TRBJ2-1
TGTGCCAGCAGCGGATCTCTGGGAAGCTCCTACAATGAGCAGTTCTTC
CASSGSLGSSYNEQFF
>TRBV6-5|.|.|TRBJ2-7
TGTGCCAGCAGTTACGGAGCAGGGTTATACGAGCAGTACTTC
CASSYGAGLYEQYF
>TRBV20-1|many|.|TRBJ2-2
TGCAGTGCTAGTCGCCAGCGCAACACCGGGGAGCTGTTTTTT
CSASRQRNTGELFF
>TRBV10-3|few|.|TRBJ1-2
TGTGCCATCAGTGGGGACGGTTATGGCTACACCTTC
CAISGDGYGYTF
>TRBV20-1|many|TRBD2|TRBJ2-1
TGCAGTGCTAGAGATCTGCTAGCGGGTCCGGCAGCGGAGCAGTTCTTC
CSARDLLAGPAAEQFF
>TRBV5-4|.|.|TRBJ1-6
TGTGCCTCGGCGGCCAGCTCCTATAATTCACCCCTCCACTTT
CASAASSYNSPLHF
>TRBV6-2/TRBV6-3|many|TRBD1|TRBJ1-5
TGTGCCAGCAGTTTGAAGGACAGGGCTCAGCATTTT
CASSLKDRAQHF
>TRBV20-1|.|.|TRBJ1-2
TGCAGTGCTAGTCCGGGGACCAACTATGGCTACACCTTC
CSASPGTNYGYTF
>TRBV7-3|many|.|TRBJ1-1
TGTGCCAGCAGACCCGGACCCTCCGACACTGAAGCTTTCTTT
CASRPGPSDTEAFF
>TRBV7-8|.|.|TRBJ1-2
TGTGCCAGCAGCTTAGGTTCGACAGGCCCCTATGGCTACACCTTC
CASSLGSTGPYGYTF
>TRBV10-3|.|.|TRBJ1-2
TGTGCCATCAGTGAAGGCGCCGGCTACACCTTC
CAISEGAGYTF
>TRBV7-2|many|TRBD2|TRBJ2-3
TGTGCCAGCAGCTTAGGGCGGGGGGGCGGAGATACGCAGTATTTT
CASSLGRGGGDTQYF
>TRBV12-3/TRBV12-4|.|.|TRBJ1-2
TGTGCCAGCAGTTTAAGAATGGGGAGGCCCAACTATGGCTACACCTTC
CASSLRMGRPNYGYTF